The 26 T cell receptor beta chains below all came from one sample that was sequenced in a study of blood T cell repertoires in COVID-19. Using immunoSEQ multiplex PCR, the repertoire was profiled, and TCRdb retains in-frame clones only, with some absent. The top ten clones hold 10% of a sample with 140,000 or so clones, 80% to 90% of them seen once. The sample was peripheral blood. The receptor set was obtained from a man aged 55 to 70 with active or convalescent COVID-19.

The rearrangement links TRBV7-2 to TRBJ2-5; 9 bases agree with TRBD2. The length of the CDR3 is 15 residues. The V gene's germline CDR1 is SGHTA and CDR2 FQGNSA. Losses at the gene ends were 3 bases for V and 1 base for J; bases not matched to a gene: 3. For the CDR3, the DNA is TGTGCCAGCAGCTTGGCGGGAGGGCTCCAAGAGACCCAGTACTTC. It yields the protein CASSLAGGLQETQYF. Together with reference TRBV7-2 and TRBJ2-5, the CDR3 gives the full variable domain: GAGVSQSPSNKVTEKGKDVELRCDPISGHTALYWYRQSLGQGLEFLIYFQGNSAPDKSGLPSDRFSAERTGGSVSTLTIQRTQQEDSAVYLCASSLAGGLQETQYFGPGTRLLVL.

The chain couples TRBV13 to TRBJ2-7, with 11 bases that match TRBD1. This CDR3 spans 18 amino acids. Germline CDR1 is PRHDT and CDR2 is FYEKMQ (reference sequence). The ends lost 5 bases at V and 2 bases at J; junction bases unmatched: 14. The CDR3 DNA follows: TGTGCCAGCAGCCCTTATGGACGCCGGGACAGGGGGACCTACGAGCAGTACTTC. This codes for CASSPYGRRDRGTYEQYF.

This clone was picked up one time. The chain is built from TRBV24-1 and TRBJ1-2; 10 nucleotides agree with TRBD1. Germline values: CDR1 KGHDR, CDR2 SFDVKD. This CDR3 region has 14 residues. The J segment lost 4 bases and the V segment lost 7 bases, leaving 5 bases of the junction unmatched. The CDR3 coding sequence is TGTGCCACCAGCCCGGGACAGGGGAGCTATGGCTACACCTTC. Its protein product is CATSPGQGSYGYTF.

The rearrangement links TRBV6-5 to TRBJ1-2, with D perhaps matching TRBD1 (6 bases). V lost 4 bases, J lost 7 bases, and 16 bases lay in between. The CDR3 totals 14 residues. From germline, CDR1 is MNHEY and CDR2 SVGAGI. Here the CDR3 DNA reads TGTGCCAGCAGTTTCAAGGGGGGGCAGCGTGGCTACACCTTC. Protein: CASSFKGGQRGYTF.

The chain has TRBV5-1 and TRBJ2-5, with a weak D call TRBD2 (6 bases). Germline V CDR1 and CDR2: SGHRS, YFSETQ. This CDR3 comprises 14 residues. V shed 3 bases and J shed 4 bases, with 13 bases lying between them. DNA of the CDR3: TGCGCCAGCAGCTCGGGGACGGAGGGAGAGACCCAGTACTTC. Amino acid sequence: CASSSGTEGETQYF.

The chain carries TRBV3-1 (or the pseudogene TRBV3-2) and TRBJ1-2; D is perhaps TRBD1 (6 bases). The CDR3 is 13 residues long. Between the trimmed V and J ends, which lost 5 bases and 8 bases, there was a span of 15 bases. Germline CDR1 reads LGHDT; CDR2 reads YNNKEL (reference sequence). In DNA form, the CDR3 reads TGTGCCAGCAGCGAAGGGGGGGTAAGAGGCTACACCTTC. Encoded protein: CASSEGGVRGYTF.

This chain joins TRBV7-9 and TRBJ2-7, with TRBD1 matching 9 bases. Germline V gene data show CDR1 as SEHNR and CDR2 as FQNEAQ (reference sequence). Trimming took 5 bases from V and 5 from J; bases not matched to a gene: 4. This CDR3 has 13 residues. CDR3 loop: CASSAGQGHEQYF. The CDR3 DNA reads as TGTGCCAGCAGCGCGGGACAGGGCCACGAGCAGTACTTC.

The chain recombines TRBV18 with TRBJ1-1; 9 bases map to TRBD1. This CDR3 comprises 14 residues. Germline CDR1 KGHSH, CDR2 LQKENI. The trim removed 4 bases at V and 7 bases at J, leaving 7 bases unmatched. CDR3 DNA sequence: TGTGCCAGCTCACACCGGGACAGGGAGGGTGAAGCTTTCTTT. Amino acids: CASSHRDREGEAFF.

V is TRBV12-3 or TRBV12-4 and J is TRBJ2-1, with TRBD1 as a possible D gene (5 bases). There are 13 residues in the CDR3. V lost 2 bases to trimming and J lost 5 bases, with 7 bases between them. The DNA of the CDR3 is TGTGCCAGCAGTTTAAAGGACAACAATGAGCAGTTCTTC. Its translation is CASSLKDNNEQFF.

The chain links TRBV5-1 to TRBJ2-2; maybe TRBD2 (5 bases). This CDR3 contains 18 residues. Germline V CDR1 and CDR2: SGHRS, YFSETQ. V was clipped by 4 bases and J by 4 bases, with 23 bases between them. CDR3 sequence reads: CASSPGEVQLPLTGELFF. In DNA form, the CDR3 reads TGCGCCAGCAGCCCCGGGGAAGTACAACTCCCCCTCACCGGGGAGCTGTTTTTT.

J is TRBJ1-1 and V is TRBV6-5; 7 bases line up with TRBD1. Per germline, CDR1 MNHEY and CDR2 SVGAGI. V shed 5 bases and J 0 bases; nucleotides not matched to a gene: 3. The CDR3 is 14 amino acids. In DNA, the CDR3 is TGTGCCAGCAGTCGGACAGGTTTGAACACTGAAGCTTTCTTT. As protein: CASSRTGLNTEAFF.

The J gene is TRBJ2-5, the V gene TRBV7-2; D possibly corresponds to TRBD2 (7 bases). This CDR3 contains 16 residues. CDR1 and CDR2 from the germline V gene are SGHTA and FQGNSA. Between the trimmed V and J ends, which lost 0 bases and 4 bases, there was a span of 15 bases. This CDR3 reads CASSLALRGAGETQYF. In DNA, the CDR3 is TGTGCCAGCAGCTTAGCGCTCCGGGGGGCGGGAGAGACCCAGTACTTC.

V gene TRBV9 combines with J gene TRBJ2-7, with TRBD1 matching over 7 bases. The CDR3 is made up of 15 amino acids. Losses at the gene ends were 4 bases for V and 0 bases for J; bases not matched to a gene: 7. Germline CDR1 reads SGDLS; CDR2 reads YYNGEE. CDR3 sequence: CASSLRDSISYEQYF. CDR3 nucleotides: TGTGCCAGCAGCCTTAGGGACAGTATCTCCTACGAGCAGTACTTC. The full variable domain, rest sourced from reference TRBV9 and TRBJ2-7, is DSGVTQTPKHLITATGQRVTLRCSPRSGDLSVYWYQQSLDQGLQFLIQYYNGEERAKGNILERFSAQQFPDLHSELNLSSLELGDSALYFCASSLRDSISYEQYFGPGTRLTVT.

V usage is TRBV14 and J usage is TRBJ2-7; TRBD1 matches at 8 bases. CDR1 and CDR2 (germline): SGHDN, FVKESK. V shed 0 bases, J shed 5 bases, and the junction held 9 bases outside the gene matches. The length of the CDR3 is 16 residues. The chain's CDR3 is CASSQDPDRGVDEQYF. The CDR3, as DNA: TGTGCCAGCAGCCAAGACCCCGACAGGGGTGTCGACGAGCAGTACTTC. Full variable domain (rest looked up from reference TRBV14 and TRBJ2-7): EAGVTQFPSHSVIEKGQTVTLRCDPISGHDNLYWYRRVMGKEIKFLLHFVKESKQDESGMPNNRFLAERTGGTYSTLKVQPAELEDSGVYFCASSQDPDRGVDEQYFGPGTRLTVT.

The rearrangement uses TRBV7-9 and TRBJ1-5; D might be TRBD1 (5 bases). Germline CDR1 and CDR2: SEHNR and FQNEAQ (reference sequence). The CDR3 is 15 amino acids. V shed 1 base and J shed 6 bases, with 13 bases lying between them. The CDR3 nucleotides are TGTGCCAGCAGCTTAGAGGGCCAGGGAAGTCAGCCCCAGCATTTT. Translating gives CASSLEGQGSQPQHF.

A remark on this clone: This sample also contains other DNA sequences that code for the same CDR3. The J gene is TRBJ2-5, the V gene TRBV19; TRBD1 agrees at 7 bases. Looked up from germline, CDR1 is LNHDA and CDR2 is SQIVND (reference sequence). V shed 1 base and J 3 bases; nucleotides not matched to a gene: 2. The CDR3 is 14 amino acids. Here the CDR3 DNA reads TGTGCCAGTAGTATAGGGACAGGTAAAGAGACCCAGTACTTC. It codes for CASSIGTGKETQYF.

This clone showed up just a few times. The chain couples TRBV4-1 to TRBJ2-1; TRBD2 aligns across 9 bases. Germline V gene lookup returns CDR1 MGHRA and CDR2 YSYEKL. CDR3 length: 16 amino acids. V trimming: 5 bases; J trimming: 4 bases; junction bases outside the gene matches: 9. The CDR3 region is CASSRSTSGYYNEQFF. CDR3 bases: TGCGCCAGCAGCAGATCGACTAGCGGATATTACAATGAGCAGTTCTTC.

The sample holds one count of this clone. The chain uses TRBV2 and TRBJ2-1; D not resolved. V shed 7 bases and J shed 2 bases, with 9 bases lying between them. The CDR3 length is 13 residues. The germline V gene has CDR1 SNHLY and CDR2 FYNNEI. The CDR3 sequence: CASKPVPYNEQFF. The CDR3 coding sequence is TGTGCCAGCAAACCAGTTCCCTACAATGAGCAGTTCTTC. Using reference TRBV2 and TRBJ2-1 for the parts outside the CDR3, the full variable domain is EPEVTQTPSHQVTQMGQEVILRCVPISNHLYFYWYRQILGQKVEFLVSFYNNEISEKSEIFDDQFSVERPDGSNFTLKIRSTKLEDSAMYFCASKPVPYNEQFFGPGTRLTVL.

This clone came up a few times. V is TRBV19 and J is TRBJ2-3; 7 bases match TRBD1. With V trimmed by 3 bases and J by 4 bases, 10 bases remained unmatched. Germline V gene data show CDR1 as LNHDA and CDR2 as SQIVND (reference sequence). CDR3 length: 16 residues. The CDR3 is CASSMGSATGPDTQYF. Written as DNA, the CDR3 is TGTGCCAGTAGTATGGGTAGCGCGACAGGGCCAGATACGCAGTATTTT.

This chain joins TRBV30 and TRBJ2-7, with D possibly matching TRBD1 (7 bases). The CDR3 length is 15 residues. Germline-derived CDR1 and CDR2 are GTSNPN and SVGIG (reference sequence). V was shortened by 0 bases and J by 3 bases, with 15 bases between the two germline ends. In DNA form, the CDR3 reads TGTGCCTGGAGTGTACGGGGCAGGGGGGACTACGAGCAGTACTTC. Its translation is CAWSVRGRGDYEQYF.

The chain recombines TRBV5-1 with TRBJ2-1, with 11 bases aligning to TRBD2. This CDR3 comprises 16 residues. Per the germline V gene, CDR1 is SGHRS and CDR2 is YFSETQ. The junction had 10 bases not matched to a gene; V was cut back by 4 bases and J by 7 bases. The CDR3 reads CASSRGTSGSRNEQFF. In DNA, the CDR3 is TGCGCCAGCAGCCGGGGAACTAGCGGGAGTAGAAATGAGCAGTTCTTC.

In nucleotides, the CDR3 is TGTGCCACCAGCAGAGATCAAATACAGGGTGGGGCCAACGTCCTGACTTTC. It translates to CATSRDQIQGGANVLTF. The chain has TRBV15 and TRBJ2-6; D may be TRBD1 (6 bases). V lost 0 bases and J lost 3, with 12 bases in between. This CDR3 is built from 17 residues. Per the germline V gene, CDR1 is LNHNV and CDR2 is YYDKDF (reference sequence).

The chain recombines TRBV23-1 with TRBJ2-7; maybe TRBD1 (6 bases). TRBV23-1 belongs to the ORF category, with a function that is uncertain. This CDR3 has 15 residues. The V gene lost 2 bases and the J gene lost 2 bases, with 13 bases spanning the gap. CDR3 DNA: TGCGCCAGCAGTCAAGGACTCAGGGGAACCTACGAGCAGTACTTC. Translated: CASSQGLRGTYEQYF.

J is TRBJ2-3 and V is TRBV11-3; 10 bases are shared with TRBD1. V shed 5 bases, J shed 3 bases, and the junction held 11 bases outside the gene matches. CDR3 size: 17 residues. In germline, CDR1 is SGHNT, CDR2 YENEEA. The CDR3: CASSPGTGDLATDTQYF. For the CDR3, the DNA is TGTGCCAGCAGCCCCGGGACAGGGGATTTGGCGACAGATACGCAGTATTTT.

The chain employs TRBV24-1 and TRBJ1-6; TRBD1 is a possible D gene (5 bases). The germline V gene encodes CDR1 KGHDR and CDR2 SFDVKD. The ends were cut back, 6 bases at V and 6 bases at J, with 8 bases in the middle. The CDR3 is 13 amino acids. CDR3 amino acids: CATSRGLNSPLHF. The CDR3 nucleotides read TGTGCCACCAGTCGGGGACTTAATTCACCCCTCCACTTT.

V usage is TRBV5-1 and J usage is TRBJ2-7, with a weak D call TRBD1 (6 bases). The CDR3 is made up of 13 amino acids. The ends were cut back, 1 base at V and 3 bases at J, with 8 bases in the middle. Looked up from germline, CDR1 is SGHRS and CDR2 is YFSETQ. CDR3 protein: CASSLIQGYEQYF. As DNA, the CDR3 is TGCGCCAGCAGCTTGATACAGGGCTACGAGCAGTACTTC.